This TCR beta chain is from a study of PD-L1 blockade in urothelial cancer. Time point given: pretreatment peripheral blood. Between the trimmed V and J ends, which lost 5 bases and 6 bases, there was a span of 8 bases. Germline values: CDR1 SNHLY, CDR2 FYNNEI. The CDR3 consists of 12 residues. Clones were read by immunoSEQ multiplex PCR, and TCRdb kept only the in-frame ones, dropping some. The data contain 35,000 to 45,000 clones, around four fifths of them singletons. The rearrangement uses TRBV2 and TRBJ2-1; TRBD2 might be the D (5 bases). This clonotype originated in a man aged 60-69 years with urothelial cancer. This material consisted of PBMCs, taken around atezolizumab (anti-PD-L1) treatment. The CDR3 loop reads CASSRTGNEQFF. CDR3 in DNA: TGTGCCAGCAGTCGGACTGGCAATGAGCAGTTCTTC.